This TCR beta chain was profiled in a study of cytomegalovirus exposure and HLA in healthy donors. Germline values: CDR1 PRHDT, CDR2 FYEKMQ (reference sequence). The CDR3 spans 14 residues. PCR was performed using 60 Vbeta and 13 Jbeta primers. Profiled with immunoSEQ multiplex PCR; TCRdb holds only in-frame clones, not every one. This repertoire shows roughly 230,000 clones, 92% found once; its top ten account for around 1.7%. The sequenced sample was PBMCs. The source is a girl aged 2-10 years in good health and CMV-seronegative. The chain joins TRBV13 to TRBJ2-5; possible D gene TRBD1, 6 bases. The J call may be mistaken, given a closer DNA end match to TRBJ2-7. CDR3 coding DNA: TGTGCCAGCAGCTTAGGGGCAGGGGCCTACGAGCAGTACTTC. Translated, it gives CASSLGAGAYEQYF.